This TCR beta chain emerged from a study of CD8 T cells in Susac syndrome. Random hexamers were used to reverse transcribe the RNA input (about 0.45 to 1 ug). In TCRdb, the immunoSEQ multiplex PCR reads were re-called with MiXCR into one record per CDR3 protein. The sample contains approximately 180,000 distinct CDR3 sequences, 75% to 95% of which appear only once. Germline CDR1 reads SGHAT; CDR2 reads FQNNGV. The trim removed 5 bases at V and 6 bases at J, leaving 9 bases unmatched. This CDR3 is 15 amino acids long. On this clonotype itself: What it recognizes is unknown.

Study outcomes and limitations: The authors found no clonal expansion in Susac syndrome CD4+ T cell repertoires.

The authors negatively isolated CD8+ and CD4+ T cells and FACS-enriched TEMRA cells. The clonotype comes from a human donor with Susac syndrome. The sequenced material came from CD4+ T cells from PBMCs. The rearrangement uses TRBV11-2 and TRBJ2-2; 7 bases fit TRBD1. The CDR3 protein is CASSVRQGLAGELFF. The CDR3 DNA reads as TGTGCCAGCAGCGTCCGACAGGGCTTGGCCGGGGAGCTGTTTTTT.